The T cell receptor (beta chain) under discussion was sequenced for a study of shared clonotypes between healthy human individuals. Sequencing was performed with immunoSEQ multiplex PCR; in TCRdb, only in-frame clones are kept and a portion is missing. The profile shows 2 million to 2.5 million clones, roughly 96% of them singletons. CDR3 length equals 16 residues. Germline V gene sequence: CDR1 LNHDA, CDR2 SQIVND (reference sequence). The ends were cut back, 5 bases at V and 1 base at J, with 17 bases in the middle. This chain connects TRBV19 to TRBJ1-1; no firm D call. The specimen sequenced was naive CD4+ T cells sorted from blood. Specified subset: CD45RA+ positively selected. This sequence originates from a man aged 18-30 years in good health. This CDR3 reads CASSSIGYMGNTEAFF. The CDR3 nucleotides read TGTGCCAGTAGTTCCATAGGGTACATGGGGAACACTGAAGCTTTCTTT. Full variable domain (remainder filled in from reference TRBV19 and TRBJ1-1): DGGITQSPKYLFRKEGQNVTLSCEQNLNHDAMYWYRQDPGQGLRLIYYSQIVNDFQKGDIAEGYSVSREKKESFPLTVTSAQKNPTAFYLCASSSIGYMGNTEAFFGQGTRLTVV.